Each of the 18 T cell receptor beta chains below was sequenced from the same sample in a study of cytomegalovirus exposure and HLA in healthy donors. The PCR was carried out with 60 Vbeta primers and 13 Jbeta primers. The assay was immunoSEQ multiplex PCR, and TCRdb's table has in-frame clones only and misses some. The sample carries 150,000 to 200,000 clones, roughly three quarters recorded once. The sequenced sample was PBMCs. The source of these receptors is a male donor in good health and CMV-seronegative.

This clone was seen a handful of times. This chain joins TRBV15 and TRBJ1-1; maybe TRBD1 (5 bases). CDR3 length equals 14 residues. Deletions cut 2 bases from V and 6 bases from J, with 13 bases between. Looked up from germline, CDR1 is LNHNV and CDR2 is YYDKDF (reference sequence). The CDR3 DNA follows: TGTGCCACCAGCAGATTAGGCGCGGGGCCTGAAGCTTTCTTT. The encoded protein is CATSRLGAGPEAFF.

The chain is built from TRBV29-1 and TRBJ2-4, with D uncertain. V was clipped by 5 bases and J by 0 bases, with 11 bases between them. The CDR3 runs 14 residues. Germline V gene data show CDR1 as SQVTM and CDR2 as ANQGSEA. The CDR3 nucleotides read TGCAGCGTTTCCCCAATGTTAGCCAAAAACATTCAGTACTTC. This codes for CSVSPMLAKNIQYF.

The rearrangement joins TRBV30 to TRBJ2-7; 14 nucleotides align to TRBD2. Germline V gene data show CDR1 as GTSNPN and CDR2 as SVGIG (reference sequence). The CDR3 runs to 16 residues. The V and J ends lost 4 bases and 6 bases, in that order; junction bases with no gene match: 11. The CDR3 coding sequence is TGTGCCTGGACCAGAGGGGGGACTAGCGGGAGAAGCGAGCAGTACTTC. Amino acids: CAWTRGGTSGRSEQYF.

CDR3 DNA: TGTGCCAGTAGTATAGATCAGAGGGTGGCAACGGAGCGCAATCAGCCCCAGCATTTT. The encoded protein is CASSIDQRVATERNQPQHF. This chain joins TRBV19 and TRBJ1-5; D is undetermined. CDR3 length: 19 amino acids. Trimming shortened V by 0 bases and J by 2 bases, and 20 bases separated the two germline ends. Germline CDR1 LNHDA, CDR2 SQIVND (reference sequence).

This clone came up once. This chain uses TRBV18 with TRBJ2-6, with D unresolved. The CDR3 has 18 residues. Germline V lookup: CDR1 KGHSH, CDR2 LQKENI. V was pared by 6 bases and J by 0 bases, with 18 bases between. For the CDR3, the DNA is TGTGCCAGCTCTCCGAGGTTGACTGGTCCCTCTGGGGCCAACGTCCTGACTTTC. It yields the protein CASSPRLTGPSGANVLTF.

CDR3 loop: CASSLAGGLTDTQYF. The CDR3 nucleotides are TGTGCCAGCAGCTTAGCGGGAGGCCTCACAGATACGCAGTATTTT. The V and J genes are TRBV11-1 and TRBJ2-3; tentatively, D is TRBD2 (6 bases). This CDR3 spans 15 amino acids. Germline loops: CDR1 SGHAT, CDR2 FQDESV (reference sequence). V dropped 0 bases and J dropped 2 bases, with 9 bases sitting between them.

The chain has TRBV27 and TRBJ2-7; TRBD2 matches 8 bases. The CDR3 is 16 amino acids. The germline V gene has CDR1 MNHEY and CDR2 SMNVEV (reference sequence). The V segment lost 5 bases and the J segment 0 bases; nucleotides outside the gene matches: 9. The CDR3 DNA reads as TGTGCCAGCAGTCCCTTCCTAGCGGGTAGCTCCTACGAGCAGTACTTC. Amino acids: CASSPFLAGSSYEQYF.

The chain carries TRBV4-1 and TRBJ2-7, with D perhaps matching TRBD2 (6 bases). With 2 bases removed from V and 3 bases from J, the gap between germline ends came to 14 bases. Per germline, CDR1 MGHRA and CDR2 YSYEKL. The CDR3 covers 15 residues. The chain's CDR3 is CASSQILGSGYEQYF. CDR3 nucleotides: TGCGCCAGCAGCCAAATCTTGGGTAGCGGCTACGAGCAGTACTTC.

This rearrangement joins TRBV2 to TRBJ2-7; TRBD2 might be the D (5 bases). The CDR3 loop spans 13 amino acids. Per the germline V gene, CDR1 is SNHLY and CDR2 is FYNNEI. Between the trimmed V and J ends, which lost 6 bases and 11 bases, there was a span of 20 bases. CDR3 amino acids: CASSKDVTTREYF. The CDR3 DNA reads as TGTGCCAGCAGCAAGGACGTTACTACGAGGGAGTACTTC.

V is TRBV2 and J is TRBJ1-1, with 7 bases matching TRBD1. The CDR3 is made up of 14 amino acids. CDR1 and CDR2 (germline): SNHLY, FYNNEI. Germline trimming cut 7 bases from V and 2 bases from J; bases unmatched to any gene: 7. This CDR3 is CASTRLGGNTEAFF. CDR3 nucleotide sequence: TGTGCCAGCACCCGCTTAGGGGGCAACACTGAAGCTTTCTTT. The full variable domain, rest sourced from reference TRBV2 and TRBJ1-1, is EPEVTQTPSHQVTQMGQEVILRCVPISNHLYFYWYRQILGQKVEFLVSFYNNEISEKSEIFDDQFSVERPDGSNFTLKIRSTKLEDSAMYFCASTRLGGNTEAFFGQGTRLTVV.

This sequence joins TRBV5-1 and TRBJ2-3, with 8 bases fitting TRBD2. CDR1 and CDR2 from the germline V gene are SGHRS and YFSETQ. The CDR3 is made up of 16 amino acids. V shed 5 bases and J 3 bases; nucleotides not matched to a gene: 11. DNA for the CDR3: TGCGCCAGCAGATCGGACGGGGGGGGGCGAACAGATACGCAGTATTTT. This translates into CASRSDGGGRTDTQYF. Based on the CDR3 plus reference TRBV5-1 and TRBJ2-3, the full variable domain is KAGVTQTPRYLIKTRGQQVTLSCSPISGHRSVSWYQQTPGQGLQFLFEYFSETQRNKGNFPGRFSGRQFSNSRSEMNVSTLELGDSALYLCASRSDGGGRTDTQYFGPGTRLTVL.

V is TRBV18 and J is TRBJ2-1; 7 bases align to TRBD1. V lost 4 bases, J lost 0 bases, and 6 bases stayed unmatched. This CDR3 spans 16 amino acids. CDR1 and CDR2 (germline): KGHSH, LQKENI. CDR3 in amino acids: CASSRDDRASYNEQFF. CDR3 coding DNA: TGTGCCAGCTCACGCGACGACAGGGCCTCCTACAATGAGCAGTTCTTC.

The CDR3 reads CAWSVLGGRENTEAFF. The CDR3 DNA is TGTGCCTGGAGTGTACTGGGGGGACGGGAGAACACTGAAGCTTTCTTT. This chain uses TRBV30 with TRBJ1-1, with a possible D match to TRBD1 (5 bases). V was pared by 0 bases and J by 1 base, with 15 bases between. This CDR3 comprises 16 residues. Germline values: CDR1 GTSNPN, CDR2 SVGIG (reference sequence).

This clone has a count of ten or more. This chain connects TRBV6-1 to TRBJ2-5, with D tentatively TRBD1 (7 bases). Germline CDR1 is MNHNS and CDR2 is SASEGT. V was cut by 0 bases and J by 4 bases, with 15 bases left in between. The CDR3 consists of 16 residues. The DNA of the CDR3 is TGTGCCAGCAGTGAAGCGCTTGGGCAGGGGGGAGAGACCCAGTACTTC. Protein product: CASSEALGQGGETQYF.

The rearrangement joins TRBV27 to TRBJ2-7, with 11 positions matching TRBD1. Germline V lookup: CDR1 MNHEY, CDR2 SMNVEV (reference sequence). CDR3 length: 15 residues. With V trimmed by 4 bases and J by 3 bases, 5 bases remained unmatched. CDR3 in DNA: TGTGCCAGCAGTTGGACAGGGGGCAGTTTCTACGAGCAGTACTTC. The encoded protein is CASSWTGGSFYEQYF.

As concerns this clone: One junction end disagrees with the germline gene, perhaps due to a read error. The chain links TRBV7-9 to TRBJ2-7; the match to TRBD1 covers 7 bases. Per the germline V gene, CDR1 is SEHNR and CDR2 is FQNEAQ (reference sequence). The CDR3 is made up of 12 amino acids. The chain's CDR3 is CSSSQDRTELYF. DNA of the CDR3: TGTTCCAGCAGTCAGGACAGGACCGAACTGTACTTC.

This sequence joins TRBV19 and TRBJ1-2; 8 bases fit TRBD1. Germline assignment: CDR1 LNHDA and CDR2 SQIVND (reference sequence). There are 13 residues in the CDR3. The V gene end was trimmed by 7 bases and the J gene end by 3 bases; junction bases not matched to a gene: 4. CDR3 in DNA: TGTGCCAGTACCCGACAGGGGCACTATGGCTACACCTTC. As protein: CASTRQGHYGYTF. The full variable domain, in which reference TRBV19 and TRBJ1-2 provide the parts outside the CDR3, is DGGITQSPKYLFRKEGQNVTLSCEQNLNHDAMYWYRQDPGQGLRLIYYSQIVNDFQKGDIAEGYSVSREKKESFPLTVTSAQKNPTAFYLCASTRQGHYGYTFGSGTRLTVV.

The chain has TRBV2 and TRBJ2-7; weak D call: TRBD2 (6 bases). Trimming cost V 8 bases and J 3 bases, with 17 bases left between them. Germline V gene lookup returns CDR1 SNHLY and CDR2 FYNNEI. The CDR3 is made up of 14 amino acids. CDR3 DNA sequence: TGTGCCAGCGGAGGGAGTCGACGAGGCTACGAGCAGTACTTC. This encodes CASGGSRRGYEQYF. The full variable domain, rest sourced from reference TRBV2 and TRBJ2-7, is EPEVTQTPSHQVTQMGQEVILRCVPISNHLYFYWYRQILGQKVEFLVSFYNNEISEKSEIFDDQFSVERPDGSNFTLKIRSTKLEDSAMYFCASGGSRRGYEQYFGPGTRLTVT.